This T cell receptor beta chain was retrieved from a study of blood T cell repertoires in COVID-19. The overall study: Acute and convalescent COVID-19 specimens originated in the United States, Italy and Spain. Nucleic acid was either cDNA or gDNA, and it came from T cells, B-cell-depleted T cells, or PBMCs.

This CDR3 has 15 amino acids. V was clipped by 7 bases and J by 10 bases, with 21 bases between them. Germline V lookup: CDR1 KGHDR, CDR2 SFDVKD. As processed by the authors: Amplification of reference gene primers was used by the study to estimate nucleated cell counts. TCRdb keeps only in-frame clones here, not all; method: immunoSEQ multiplex PCR. That table is the source of V, J and clone size, and D and trimming were worked out from the DNA. This table holds approximately 81,000 clones, 91% found once. The receptor's source is a woman between 50 and 59 years old in a cohort sampled during active COVID-19. This rearrangement joins TRBV24-1 to TRBJ1-4; D is possibly TRBD1 (6 bases). The sample comprised peripheral blood. Here the CDR3 reads CATRGHRDNGRKLFF. The CDR3 DNA sequence: TGTGCCACCAGGGGGCACCGGGACAACGGTCGAAAACTGTTTTTT.